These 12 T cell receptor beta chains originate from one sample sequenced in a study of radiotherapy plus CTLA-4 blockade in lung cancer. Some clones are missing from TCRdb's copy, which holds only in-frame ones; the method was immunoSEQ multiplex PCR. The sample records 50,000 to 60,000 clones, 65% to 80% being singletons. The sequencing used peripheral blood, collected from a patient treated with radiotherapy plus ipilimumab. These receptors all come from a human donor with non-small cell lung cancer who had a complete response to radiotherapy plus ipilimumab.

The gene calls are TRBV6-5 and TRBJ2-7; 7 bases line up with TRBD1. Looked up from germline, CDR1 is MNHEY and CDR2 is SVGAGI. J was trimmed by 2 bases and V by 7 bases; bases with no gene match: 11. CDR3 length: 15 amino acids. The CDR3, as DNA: TGTGCCAGCACCCTAGGGTCAGGGGGTACCTACGAGCAGTACTTC. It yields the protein CASTLGSGGTYEQYF.

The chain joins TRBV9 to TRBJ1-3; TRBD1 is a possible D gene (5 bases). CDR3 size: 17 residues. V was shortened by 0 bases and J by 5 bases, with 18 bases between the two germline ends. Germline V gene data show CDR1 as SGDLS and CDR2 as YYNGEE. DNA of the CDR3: TGTGCCAGCAGCGTAGGGGTCGGAACGGGACTAAGAAACACCATATATTTT. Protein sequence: CASSVGVGTGLRNTIYF.

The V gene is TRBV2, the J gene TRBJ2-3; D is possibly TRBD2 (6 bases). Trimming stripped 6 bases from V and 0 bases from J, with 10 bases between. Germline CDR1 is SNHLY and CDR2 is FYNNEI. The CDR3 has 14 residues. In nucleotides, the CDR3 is TGTGCCAGCAGCCGGGACTCCAGCACAGATACGCAGTATTTT. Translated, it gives CASSRDSSTDTQYF.

The CDR3 nucleotides read TGTGCCATCAGAGAGGACAGGGCGAACACCGGGGAGCTGTTTTTT. Translating it yields CAIREDRANTGELFF. The rearrangement uses TRBV10-3 and TRBJ2-2; 8 nucleotides line up with TRBD1. With V trimmed by 6 bases and J by 0 bases, 3 bases remained unmatched. Germline V gene lookup returns CDR1 ENHRY and CDR2 SYGVKD. This CDR3 contains 15 residues.

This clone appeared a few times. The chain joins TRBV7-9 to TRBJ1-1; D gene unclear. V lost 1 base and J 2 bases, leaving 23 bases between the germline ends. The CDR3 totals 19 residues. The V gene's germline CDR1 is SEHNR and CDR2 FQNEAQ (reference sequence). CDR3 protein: CASSLVGLVFRSENTEAFF. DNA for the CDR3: TGTGCCAGCAGCTTAGTGGGCTTGGTGTTCCGCTCAGAAAACACTGAAGCTTTCTTT.

CDR3 protein: CASSSLGGEKTQYF. The CDR3 coding sequence is TGTGCCAGCAGCTCTCTCGGGGGAGAAAAGACCCAGTACTTC. The chain is built from TRBV7-2 and TRBJ2-5; D is possibly TRBD2 (6 bases). The CDR3 length is 14 residues. CDR1 and CDR2 (germline): SGHTA, FQGNSA. Deletions cut 4 bases from V and 6 bases from J, with 15 bases between.

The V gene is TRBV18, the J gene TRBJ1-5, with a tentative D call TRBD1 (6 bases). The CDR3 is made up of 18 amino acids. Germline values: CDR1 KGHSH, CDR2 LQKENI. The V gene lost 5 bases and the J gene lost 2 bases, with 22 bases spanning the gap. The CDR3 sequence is CASSEPGALAGGNQPQHF. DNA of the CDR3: TGTGCCAGCTCAGAACCAGGGGCCCTCGCGGGGGGCAATCAGCCCCAGCATTTT.

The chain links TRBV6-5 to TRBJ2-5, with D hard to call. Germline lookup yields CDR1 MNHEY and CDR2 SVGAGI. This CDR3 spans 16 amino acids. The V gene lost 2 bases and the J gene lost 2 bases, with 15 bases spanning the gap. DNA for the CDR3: TGTGCCAGCAGTTACGGGCAGAGAGTACGACAAGAGACCCAGTACTTC. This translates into CASSYGQRVRQETQYF.

Here the CDR3 DNA reads TGTGCCAGCAGCCCTAGTGGGGGGGGGACTGAAGCTTTCTTT. The encoded protein is CASSPSGGGTEAFF. The chain has TRBV7-9 and TRBJ1-1; TRBD1 might be the D (5 bases). This CDR3 region has 14 residues. Germline V gene sequence: CDR1 SEHNR, CDR2 FQNEAQ (reference sequence). V was pared by 5 bases and J by 5 bases, with 15 bases between.

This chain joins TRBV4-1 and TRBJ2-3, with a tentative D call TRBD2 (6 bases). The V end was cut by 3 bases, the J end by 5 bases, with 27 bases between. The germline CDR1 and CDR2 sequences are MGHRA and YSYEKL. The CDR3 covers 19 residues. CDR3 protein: CASSHGTLRDWLTRDTQYF. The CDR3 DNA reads TGCGCCAGCAGCCACGGTACTCTAAGGGACTGGTTGACTAGAGATACGCAGTATTTT.

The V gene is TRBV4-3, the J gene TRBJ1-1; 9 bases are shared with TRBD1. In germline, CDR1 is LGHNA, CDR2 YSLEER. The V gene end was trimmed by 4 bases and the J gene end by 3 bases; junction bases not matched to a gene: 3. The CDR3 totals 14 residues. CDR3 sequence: CASSPRTGDTEAFF. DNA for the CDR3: TGCGCCAGCAGCCCTAGGACAGGGGACACTGAAGCTTTCTTT.

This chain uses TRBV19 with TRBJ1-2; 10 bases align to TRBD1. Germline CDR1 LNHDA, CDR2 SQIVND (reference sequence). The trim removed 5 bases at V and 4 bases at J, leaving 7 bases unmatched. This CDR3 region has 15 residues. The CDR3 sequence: CASSPRDRGVYGYTF. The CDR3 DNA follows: TGTGCCAGTAGTCCCCGGGACAGGGGTGTCTATGGCTACACCTTC.